One and the same sample provided the 9 T cell receptor beta chains below, sequenced in a study of T cells in Graves' hyperthyroidism and ophthalmopathy. Amplification of TCR beta CDR3 regions used RNA as the template. During a first-round RT-PCR of the TCR CDR3, the HTBI primer set was used. TCRdb itself ran the multiplex PCR reads through MiXCR, one entry per CDR3 protein. Of about 520,000 distinct CDR3 sequences listed, less than 25% are singletons. Sequencing input: blood. The source of these receptors is a man aged 18-30 years with Graves' hyperthyroidism.

This clonotype was found many times. The J gene is TRBJ2-7, the V gene TRBV3-1; TRBD2 aligns across 8 bases. The V and J ends lost 1 base and 10 bases, in that order; junction bases with no gene match: 6. The CDR3 consists of 13 residues. Germline CDR1 LGHDT, CDR2 YNNKEL (reference sequence). CDR3 in amino acids: CASSQGRGDYQYF. In DNA, the CDR3 is TGTGCCAGCAGCCAAGGGCGGGGGGATTATCAGTACTTC.

Points on this clonotype: The junction and the germline gene differ at one end; a read error may be behind it. The chain uses TRBV6-5 and TRBJ1-2, with a weak D call TRBD1 (5 bases). The CDR3 totals 15 residues. Germline lookup yields CDR1 MNHEY and CDR2 SVGAGI. As DNA, the CDR3 is TGTGCCAGCAATTACCCCGGGACGCAAGCCTATGGCTACACCTTC. Translating gives CASNYPGTQAYGYTF.

Many counts were recorded for this clonotype. This chain links TRBV7-6 with TRBJ1-1; D possibly corresponds to TRBD1 (5 bases). This CDR3 spans 14 amino acids. CDR1 and CDR2 from the germline V gene are SGHVS and FNYEAQ. The V end lost 2 bases, the J end lost 1 base, and 8 bases lay between the germline ends. The CDR3 DNA is TGTGCCAGCAGCTTAAATGGGGGGAACACTGAAGCTTTCTTT. The encoded protein is CASSLNGGNTEAFF.

The rearrangement uses TRBV6-2 or TRBV6-3 and TRBJ2-7, with 8 bases that match TRBD2. The CDR3 is made up of 13 amino acids. Germline CDR1 MNHEY, CDR2 SVGEGT. Trimming at V came to 7 bases and at J to 3 bases, leaving 5 bases not matched to a gene. In nucleotides, the CDR3 is TGTGCCAGCAAAGCCCGGGAGGGCTACGAGCAGTACTTC. This translates into CASKAREGYEQYF.

This clonotype was detected ten times or more. The V call is TRBV20-1, the J call TRBJ2-5; no clear D. Germline values: CDR1 DFQATT, CDR2 SNEGSKA (reference sequence). The CDR3 is 10 amino acids. V lost 3 bases and J lost 7, with 6 bases in between. The CDR3 DNA follows: TGCAGTGCTAGGGTTGGGACCCAGTACTTC. Translated, it gives CSARVGTQYF.

V is TRBV20-1 and J is TRBJ2-5; TRBD2 aligns across 7 bases. V shed 8 bases and J 2 bases; nucleotides not matched to a gene: 11. Germline V gene data show CDR1 as DFQATT and CDR2 as SNEGSKA (reference sequence). This CDR3 spans 14 amino acids. The chain's CDR3 is CSMSKAGPQETQYF. The CDR3 DNA reads TGCAGTATGAGTAAAGCGGGACCTCAAGAGACCCAGTACTTC.

There are many counts of this clonotype. The J gene is TRBJ2-7, the V gene TRBV20-1; D tentatively fits TRBD1 or TRBD2 (5 bases each). The V gene's germline CDR1 is DFQATT and CDR2 SNEGSKA (reference sequence). This CDR3 is built from 13 residues. V was clipped by 8 bases and J by 5 bases, with 19 bases between them. CDR3 region: CSLKAGALHEQYF. Here the CDR3 DNA reads TGCAGTCTCAAAGCCGGGGCTCTCCACGAGCAGTACTTC.

The table lists this clonotype with many counts. The chain employs TRBV12-3 or TRBV12-4 and TRBJ2-5; 8 bases fit TRBD1. The V segment lost 5 bases and the J segment 5 bases; nucleotides outside the gene matches: 7. The CDR3 runs 14 residues. The CDR3 spells CASSTGTGPETQYF. CDR3 in DNA: TGTGCCAGCAGTACCGGGACAGGCCCCGAGACCCAGTACTTC.

The chain has TRBV6-1 and TRBJ1-2; D is ambiguous. The germline CDR1 and CDR2 sequences are MNHNS and SASEGT. CDR3 length equals 13 residues. The V and J ends lost 7 bases and 8 bases respectively, with 17 bases between them. CDR3 amino acids: CASTTSDPGGYTF. Written as DNA, the CDR3 is TGTGCCAGCACTACCTCAGACCCGGGAGGCTACACCTTC.